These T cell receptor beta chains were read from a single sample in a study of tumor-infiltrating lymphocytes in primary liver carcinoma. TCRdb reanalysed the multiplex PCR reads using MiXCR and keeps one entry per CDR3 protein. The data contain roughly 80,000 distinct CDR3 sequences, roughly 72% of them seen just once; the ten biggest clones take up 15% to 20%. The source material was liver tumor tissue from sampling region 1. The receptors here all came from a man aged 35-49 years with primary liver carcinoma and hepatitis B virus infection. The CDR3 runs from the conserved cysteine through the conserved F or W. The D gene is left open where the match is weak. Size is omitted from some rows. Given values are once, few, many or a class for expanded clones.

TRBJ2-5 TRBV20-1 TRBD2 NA CSGNSGNQEAQYF TGCAGTGGTAATAGCGGGAATCAAGAGGCCCAGTACTTC
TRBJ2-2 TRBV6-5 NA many CASSLRPPGVNTGELFF TGTGCCAGCAGTCTTCGCCCACCTGGAGTGAACACCGGGGAGCTGTTTTTT
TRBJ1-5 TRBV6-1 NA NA CASSYTHDNNQPQHF TGTGCCAGCAGTTATACACACGATAACAATCAACCCCAGCATTTT
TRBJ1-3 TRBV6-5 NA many CASTSPRTAGNTIYF TGTGCCAGCACTTCACCCCGGACAGCTGGAAACACCATATATTTT
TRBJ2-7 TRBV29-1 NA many CSVYHETSAYEQYF TGCAGCGTTTATCACGAAACCAGCGCCTACGAGCAGTACTTC
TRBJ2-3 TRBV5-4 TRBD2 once CPSSRTSGSAGTQYF TGTCCCAGCAGCCGGACTAGCGGGAGTGCAGGTACGCAGTATTTT
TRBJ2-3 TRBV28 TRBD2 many CASSLSGSDDTQYF TGTGCCAGCAGCCTTAGCGGGAGTGACGATACGCAGTATTTT
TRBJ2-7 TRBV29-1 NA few CSVGDNRYEQYF TGCAGCGTTGGGGACAATCGCTATGAGCAGTACTTC
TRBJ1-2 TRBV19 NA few CASSIKPPLNYGYTF TGTGCCAGTAGTATCAAACCCCCGTTGAACTATGGCTACACCTTC
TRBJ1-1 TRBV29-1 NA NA CSVVGGMKAFF TGCAGCGTTGTTGGGGGAATGAAAGCTTTCTTT
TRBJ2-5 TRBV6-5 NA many CASSYGLGPTGKTQYF TGTGCCAGCAGTTACGGGCTGGGGCCAACTGGGAAGACCCAGTACTTC
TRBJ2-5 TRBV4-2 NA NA CANSQGTDARETQYF TGTGCCAACAGCCAAGGGACCGACGCTCGAGAGACCCAGTACTTC
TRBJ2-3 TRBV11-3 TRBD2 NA CNSSLGASGKDTQYF TGTAACAGTAGCTTAGGGGCTAGCGGAAAAGATACGCAGTATTTT
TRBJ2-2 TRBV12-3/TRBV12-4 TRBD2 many CASSGSGSSPGELFF TGTGCCAGCAGTGGTAGCGGGAGTTCCCCCGGGGAGCTGTTTTTT
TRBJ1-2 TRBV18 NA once CASSPRSGHGEAGYTF TGTGCCAGCTCACCGCGGAGTGGACATGGGGAGGCTGGCTACACCTTC